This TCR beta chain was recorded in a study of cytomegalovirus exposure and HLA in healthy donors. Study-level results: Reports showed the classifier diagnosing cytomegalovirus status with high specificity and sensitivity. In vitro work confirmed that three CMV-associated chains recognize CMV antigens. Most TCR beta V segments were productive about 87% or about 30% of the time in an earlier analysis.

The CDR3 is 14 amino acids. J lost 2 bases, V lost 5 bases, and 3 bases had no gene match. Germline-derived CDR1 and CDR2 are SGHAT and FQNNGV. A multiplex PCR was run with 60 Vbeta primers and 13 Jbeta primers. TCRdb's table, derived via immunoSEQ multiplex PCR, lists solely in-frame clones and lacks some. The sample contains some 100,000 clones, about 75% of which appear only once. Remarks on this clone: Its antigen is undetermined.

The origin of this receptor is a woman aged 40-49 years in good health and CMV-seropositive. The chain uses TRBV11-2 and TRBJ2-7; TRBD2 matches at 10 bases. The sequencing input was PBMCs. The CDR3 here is CASSPSGGAYEQYF. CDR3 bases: TGTGCCAGCAGCCCAAGCGGGGGGGCCTACGAGCAGTACTTC.